The 22 T cell receptor beta chains below were found in one sample sequenced in a study of a mutant IDH1 vaccine in newly diagnosed glioma. The time point was: week 11, during vaccination. Mutant IDH1 20-mer peptide, at 300 ug, made up each vaccine dose, with topical imiquimod. The antigens of these receptors remain unknown. Clones were read by immunoSEQ multiplex PCR, and TCRdb kept only the in-frame ones, dropping some. The table has about 110,000 clones, approximately 87% seen once; the top ten hold 0.61%. The material sequenced was PBMCs, taken from a glioma patient whose treatment included an IDH1 peptide vaccine. The receptors were sampled from a woman aged 50 to 60 with glioma.

The gene calls are TRBV23-1 and TRBJ2-7; D remains ambiguous. TRBV23-1 is flagged as an ORF with uncertain function. CDR3 size: 14 residues. The ends were cut back, 4 bases at V and 2 bases at J, with 12 bases in the middle. The chain's CDR3 is CASSLDKGTYEQYF. CDR3 bases: TGCGCCAGCAGTCTAGACAAAGGAACCTACGAGCAGTACTTC.

The chain couples TRBV5-8 to TRBJ2-1; 7 positions agree with TRBD2. The trim removed 0 bases at V and 0 bases at J, leaving 6 bases unmatched. CDR1 is SGHTS, CDR2 YDEGEE, per germline. There are 17 residues in the CDR3. CDR3 nucleotides: TGTGCCAGCAGCTTGGCTTCATCTAGCGGCTCCTACAATGAGCAGTTCTTC. Its protein product is CASSLASSSGSYNEQFF.

The chain uses TRBV2 and TRBJ2-2; D not resolved. V was pared by 6 bases and J by 7 bases, with 12 bases between. The CDR3 runs 13 residues. CDR1 is SNHLY, CDR2 FYNNEI, per germline. Written as DNA, the CDR3 is TGTGCCAGCAGCGACATCGGTGGCGGGGAGCTGTTTTTT. As protein: CASSDIGGGELFF.

V usage is TRBV18 and J usage is TRBJ2-3, with 7 bases lining up with TRBD1. Germline CDR1 KGHSH, CDR2 LQKENI. The length of the CDR3 is 14 residues. The trim removed 3 bases at V and 2 bases at J, leaving 2 bases unmatched. DNA for the CDR3: TGTGCCAGCTCACCCGGGACAGTCACAGATACGCAGTATTTT. This translates into CASSPGTVTDTQYF.

V and J are TRBV7-3 and TRBJ2-5; TRBD2 matches 8 bases. V lost 5 bases to trimming and J lost 0 bases; unmatched junction nucleotides: 5. Germline CDR1 reads SGHTA; CDR2 reads FQGTGA. This CDR3 has 15 residues. The CDR3 DNA is TGTGCCAGCAGCGCAGTAGCGGGAAACCAAGAGACCCAGTACTTC. Translating it yields CASSAVAGNQETQYF. Supplemented by reference TRBV7-3 and TRBJ2-5, the full variable domain reads GAGVSQTPSNKVTEKGKYVELRCDPISGHTALYWYRQSLGQGPEFLIYFQGTGAADDSGLPNDRFFAVRPEGSVSTLKIQRTERGDSAVYLCASSAVAGNQETQYFGPGTRLLVL.

This clone was detected only a few times. This chain joins TRBV28 and TRBJ1-5; maybe TRBD1 (6 bases). The CDR3 spans 14 residues. The germline V gene encodes CDR1 MDHEN and CDR2 SYDVKM. V lost 6 bases and J lost 3, with 12 bases in between. CDR3 DNA: TGTGCCAGCAGCTTACAGGGCGTCAATCAGCCCCAGCATTTT. Translating gives CASSLQGVNQPQHF.

The genes are TRBV9 and TRBJ1-2, with 7 bases that match TRBD1. V lost 3 bases to trimming and J lost 7 bases; unmatched junction nucleotides: 9. Germline V gene lookup returns CDR1 SGDLS and CDR2 YYNGEE. The CDR3 totals 14 residues. The CDR3, as DNA: TGTGCCAGCAGCGCCCGGGACAGCTCGGGTGGCTACACCTTC. This codes for CASSARDSSGGYTF.

This rearrangement joins TRBV9 to TRBJ1-5; TRBD1 aligns across 9 bases. CDR3 length equals 15 residues. CDR1 is SGDLS and CDR2 is YYNGEE in the germline V gene. V lost 4 bases to trimming and J lost 4 bases; unmatched junction nucleotides: 6. The CDR3 nucleotides read TGTGCCAGCAGCCCCACCGGGACAGGGAATCAGCCCCAGCATTTT. Amino acid sequence: CASSPTGTGNQPQHF.

This clone was recorded only once. The chain employs TRBV5-1 and TRBJ1-4; D remains ambiguous. CDR1 is SGHRS and CDR2 is YFSETQ in the germline V gene. Trimming cost V 3 bases and J 0 bases, with 12 bases left between them. CDR3 size: 16 residues. CDR3 sequence reads: CASSSTTHATNEKLFF. The CDR3 region has the DNA TGCGCCAGCAGCTCAACCACTCATGCAACTAATGAAAAACTGTTTTTT.

This clone was seen once. This sequence joins TRBV7-3 and TRBJ2-5; a weak D match, TRBD1 (6 bases). CDR1 is SGHTA and CDR2 is FQGTGA in the germline V gene. Deletions cut 5 bases from V and 2 bases from J, with 15 bases between. The CDR3 contains 15 residues. CDR3 DNA sequence: TGTGCCAGCAGCCCCCGTACAGGGCGTCAAGAGACCCAGTACTTC. It codes for CASSPRTGRQETQYF.

V gene TRBV18 combines with J gene TRBJ2-7; TRBD1 might be the D (6 bases). The germline V and J ends were trimmed by 3 bases and 3 bases, with 27 bases remaining between them. Germline loops: CDR1 KGHSH, CDR2 LQKENI. The length of the CDR3 is 19 residues. CDR3 amino acids: CASSPQTSPPDRTGYEQYF. As DNA, the CDR3 is TGTGCCAGCTCACCCCAAACTTCTCCCCCTGACAGGACGGGCTACGAGCAGTACTTC.

The chain uses TRBV5-6 and TRBJ1-2; D gene ambiguous. CDR1 is SGHDT, CDR2 YYEEEE, per germline. The V gene lost 5 bases and the J gene lost 5 bases, with 7 bases spanning the gap. This CDR3 comprises 11 residues. The DNA for the CDR3 is TGTGCCAGCAGTACGGGATATGGCTACACCTTC. Translated: CASSTGYGYTF.

The chain recombines TRBV9 with TRBJ2-7; D tentatively reads TRBD1 or TRBD2 (6 bases each). The CDR3 spans 16 residues. V lost 0 bases and J lost 2, with 15 bases in between. CDR1 SGDLS and CDR2 YYNGEE come from the germline V gene. For the CDR3, the DNA is TGTGCCAGCAGCGTAGCCCCAGACAGGAGGGCCTACGAGCAGTACTTC. This codes for CASSVAPDRRAYEQYF.

The rearrangement joins TRBV27 to TRBJ2-5; D remains unclear. Trimming took 4 bases from V and 5 from J, leaving 5 bases between them. CDR1 is MNHEY and CDR2 is SMNVEV in the germline V gene (reference sequence). The CDR3 is 11 amino acids. CDR3 DNA: TGTGCCAGCAGTTCGTGGGAGACCCAGTACTTC. Encoded protein: CASSSWETQYF.

In this sample, this clone turned up a few times. The chain joins TRBV29-1 to TRBJ2-1, with 7 positions matching TRBD2. CDR3 length equals 14 residues. CDR1 is SQVTM and CDR2 is ANQGSEA in the germline V gene. Trimming cost V 6 bases and J 8 bases; bases outside gene matches: 13. CDR3 coding DNA: TGCAGCGTGCACCTAGCGCCGGGGGGTCATGAGCAGTTCTTC. This encodes CSVHLAPGGHEQFF.

The V gene is TRBV6-6, the J gene TRBJ1-5; D unclear. Germline V gene data show CDR1 as MNHNY and CDR2 as SVGAGI (reference sequence). CDR3 length equals 13 residues. Deletions cut 0 bases from V and 11 bases from J, with 11 bases between. The CDR3 nucleotides are TGTGCCAGCAGTTACTCCGGACCCCCGGCCCAGCATTTT. This encodes CASSYSGPPAQHF.

V usage is TRBV14 and J usage is TRBJ2-7; maybe TRBD2 (5 bases). The ends were cut back, 1 base at V and 5 bases at J, with 15 bases in the middle. The germline gives CDR1 SGHDN, CDR2 FVKESK. This CDR3 is built from 15 residues. The CDR3 nucleotides are TGTGCCAGCAGCCAAGTTAGTAGCGTCCAGAACGAGCAGTACTTC. This encodes CASSQVSSVQNEQYF.

V is TRBV28 and J is TRBJ2-7; D is possibly TRBD1 (6 bases). The CDR3 length is 14 residues. Between the trimmed V and J ends, which lost 3 bases and 2 bases, there was a span of 11 bases. Germline assignment: CDR1 MDHEN and CDR2 SYDVKM. The CDR3 protein is CASSLSGHAYEQYF. CDR3 nucleotides: TGTGCCAGCAGTTTGTCGGGACACGCCTACGAGCAGTACTTC.

V usage is TRBV9 and J usage is TRBJ2-1, with 11 bases identical to TRBD2. Germline CDR1 SGDLS, CDR2 YYNGEE. V shed 0 bases and J 8 bases; nucleotides not matched to a gene: 4. This CDR3 spans 15 amino acids. This chain's CDR3 is CASSVELAGADEQFF. CDR3 DNA: TGTGCCAGCAGCGTAGAACTAGCGGGAGCGGATGAGCAGTTCTTC.

Written as DNA, the CDR3 is TGTGCCAGCAGTGAAACCACCGGGGAGCTGTTTTTT. Protein sequence: CASSETTGELFF. The rearrangement joins TRBV6-1 to TRBJ2-2; D uncertain. V lost 2 bases and J 4 bases, leaving 2 bases between the germline ends. Germline V gives CDR1 MNHNS, CDR2 SASEGT. The CDR3 consists of 12 residues.

The chain has TRBV7-8 and TRBJ2-3; TRBD2 aligns across 13 bases. V dropped 5 bases and J dropped 2; count of bases not matched to a gene: 4. The CDR3 consists of 16 residues. In germline, CDR1 is SGHVS, CDR2 FQNEAQ. CDR3 in amino acids: CASSLGTSGTTDTQYF. DNA of the CDR3: TGTGCCAGCAGCCTTGGGACTAGCGGGACCACAGATACGCAGTATTTT.

The chain couples TRBV7-8 to TRBJ1-5, with a tentative D call TRBD1 (6 bases). V was cut by 2 bases and J by 1 base, with 9 bases left in between. There are 15 residues in the CDR3. Germline-derived CDR1 and CDR2 are SGHVS and FQNEAQ. CDR3 DNA sequence: TGTGCCAGCAGCTTAAGACAGGCGAGCAATCAGCCCCAGCATTTT. This codes for CASSLRQASNQPQHF.